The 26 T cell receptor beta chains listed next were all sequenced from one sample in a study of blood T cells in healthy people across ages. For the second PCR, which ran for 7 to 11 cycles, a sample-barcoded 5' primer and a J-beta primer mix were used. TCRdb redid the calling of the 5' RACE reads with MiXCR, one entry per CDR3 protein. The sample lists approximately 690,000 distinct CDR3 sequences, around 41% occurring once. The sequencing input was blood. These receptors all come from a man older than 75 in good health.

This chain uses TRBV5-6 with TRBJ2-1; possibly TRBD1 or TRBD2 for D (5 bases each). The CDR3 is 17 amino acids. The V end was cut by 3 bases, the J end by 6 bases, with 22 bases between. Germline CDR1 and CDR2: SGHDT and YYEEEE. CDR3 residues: CASSSPGTPVDFNEQFF. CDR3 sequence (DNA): TGTGCCAGCAGCTCACCAGGGACGCCCGTGGACTTCAATGAGCAGTTCTTC.

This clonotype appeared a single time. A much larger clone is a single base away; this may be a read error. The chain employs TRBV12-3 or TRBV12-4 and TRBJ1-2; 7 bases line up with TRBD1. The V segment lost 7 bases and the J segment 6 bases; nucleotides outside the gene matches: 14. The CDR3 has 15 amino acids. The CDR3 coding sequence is TGTGCCAGCACCTCCGGGACAGATTTTTACCATGGCTACACCTTC. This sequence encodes CASTSGTDFYHGYTF.

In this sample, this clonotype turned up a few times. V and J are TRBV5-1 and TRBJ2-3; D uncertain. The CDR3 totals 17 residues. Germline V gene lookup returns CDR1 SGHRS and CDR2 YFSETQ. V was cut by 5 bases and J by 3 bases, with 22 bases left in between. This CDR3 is CASRNTERAEWTDTQYF. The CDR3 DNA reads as TGCGCCAGCAGGAATACAGAAAGGGCAGAGTGGACAGATACGCAGTATTTT.

CDR3 in amino acids: CASGAQGIGGYTF. The CDR3 region has the DNA TGTGCCAGCGGGGCACAGGGAATCGGTGGCTACACCTTC. The chain has TRBV27 and TRBJ1-2, with D tentatively TRBD1 (6 bases). Trimming stripped 8 bases from V and 7 bases from J, with 17 bases between. Per germline, CDR1 MNHEY and CDR2 SMNVEV (reference sequence). This CDR3 contains 13 residues.

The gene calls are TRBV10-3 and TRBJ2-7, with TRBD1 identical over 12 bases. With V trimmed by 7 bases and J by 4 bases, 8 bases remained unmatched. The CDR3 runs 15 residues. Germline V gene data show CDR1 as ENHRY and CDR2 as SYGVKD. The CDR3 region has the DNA TGTGCCATCATGCCCGGGACAGGGGGCTTTTACGAGCAGTACTTC. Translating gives CAIMPGTGGFYEQYF.

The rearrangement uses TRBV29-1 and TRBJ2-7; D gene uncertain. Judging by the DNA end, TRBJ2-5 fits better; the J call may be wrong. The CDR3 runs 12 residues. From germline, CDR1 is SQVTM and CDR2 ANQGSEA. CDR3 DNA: TGCAGCGTTGACCCCCTTGGTGAGACCCAGTACTTC. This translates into CSVDPLGETQYF.

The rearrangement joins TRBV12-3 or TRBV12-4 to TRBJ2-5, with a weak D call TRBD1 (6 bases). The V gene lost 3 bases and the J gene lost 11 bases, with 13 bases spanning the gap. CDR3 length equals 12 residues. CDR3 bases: TGTGCCAGCAGTTTCACCGAGGGGGAGCAGTACTTC. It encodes CASSFTEGEQYF.

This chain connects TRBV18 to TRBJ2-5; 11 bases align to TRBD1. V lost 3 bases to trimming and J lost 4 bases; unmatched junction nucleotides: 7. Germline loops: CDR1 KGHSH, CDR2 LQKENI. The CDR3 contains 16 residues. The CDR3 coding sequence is TGTGCCAGCTCACCGGACAGGGGGCGGACAGGAGAGACCCAGTACTTC. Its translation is CASSPDRGRTGETQYF.

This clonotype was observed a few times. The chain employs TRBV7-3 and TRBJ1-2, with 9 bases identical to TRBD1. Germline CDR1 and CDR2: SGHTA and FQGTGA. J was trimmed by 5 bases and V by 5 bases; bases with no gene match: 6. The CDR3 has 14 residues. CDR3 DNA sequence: TGTGCCAGCAGCGTGGACAGGGGTGGATATGGCTACACCTTC. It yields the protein CASSVDRGGYGYTF.

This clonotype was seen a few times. This CDR3 reads CASTAGSNQPQHF. The DNA for the CDR3 is TGTGCCAGCACCGCCGGGAGCAATCAGCCCCAGCATTTT. The chain couples TRBV27 to TRBJ1-5, with D unresolved. Germline V gene data show CDR1 as MNHEY and CDR2 as SMNVEV (reference sequence). The CDR3 is 13 residues long. The ends were cut back, 7 bases at V and 1 base at J, with 8 bases in the middle.

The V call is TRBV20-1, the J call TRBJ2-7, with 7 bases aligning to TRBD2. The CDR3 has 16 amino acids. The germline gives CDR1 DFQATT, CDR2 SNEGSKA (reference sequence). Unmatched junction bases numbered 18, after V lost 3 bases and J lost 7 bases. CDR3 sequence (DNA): TGCAGTGCTAGTATTCGGGAGGATTTTACCTACAATGAGCAGTACTTC. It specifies CSASIREDFTYNEQYF.

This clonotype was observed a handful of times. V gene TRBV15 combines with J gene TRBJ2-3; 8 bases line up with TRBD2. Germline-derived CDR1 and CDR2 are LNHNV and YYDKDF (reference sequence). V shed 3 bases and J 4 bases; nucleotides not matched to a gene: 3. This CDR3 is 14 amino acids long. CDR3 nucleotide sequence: TGTGCCACCAGCAGCGGGGGGGCCCCAGATACGCAGTATTTT. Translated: CATSSGGAPDTQYF. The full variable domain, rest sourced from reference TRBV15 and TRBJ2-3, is DAMVIQNPRYQVTQFGKPVTLSCSQTLNHNVMYWYQQKSSQAPKLLFHYYDKDFNNEADTPDNFQSRRPNTSFCFLDIRSPGLGDTAMYLCATSSGGAPDTQYFGPGTRLTVL.

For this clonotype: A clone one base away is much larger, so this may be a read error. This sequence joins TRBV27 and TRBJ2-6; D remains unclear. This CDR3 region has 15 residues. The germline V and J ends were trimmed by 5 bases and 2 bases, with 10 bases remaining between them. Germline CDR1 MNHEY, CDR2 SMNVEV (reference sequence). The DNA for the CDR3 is TGTGCCAGCAGTCGCGACATAACTGGGGCCAACGTCCTGACTTTC. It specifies CASSRDITGANVLTF.

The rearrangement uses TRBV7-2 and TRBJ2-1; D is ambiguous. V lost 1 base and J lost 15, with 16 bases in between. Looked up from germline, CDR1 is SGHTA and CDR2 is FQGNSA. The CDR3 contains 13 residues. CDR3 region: CASSLVGLSPPFF. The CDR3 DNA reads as TGTGCCAGCAGCTTAGTTGGCCTCTCGCCCCCGTTCTTC.

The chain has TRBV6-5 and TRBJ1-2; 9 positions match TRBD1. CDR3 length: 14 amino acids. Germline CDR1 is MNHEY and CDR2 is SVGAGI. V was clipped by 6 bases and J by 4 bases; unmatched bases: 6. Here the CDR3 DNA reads TGTGCCAGCAGCTCAACAGGGGGCACCTATGGCTACACCTTC. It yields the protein CASSSTGGTYGYTF.

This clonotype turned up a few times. The CDR3 loop is CASSPGGARIQETQYF. CDR3 coding DNA: TGTGCCAGCAGCCCAGGAGGTGCGCGGATACAAGAGACCCAGTACTTC. The chain uses TRBV11-3 and TRBJ2-5; D possibly corresponds to TRBD2 (5 bases). The CDR3 totals 16 residues. Germline loops: CDR1 SGHNT, CDR2 YENEEA. V lost 5 bases to trimming and J lost 2 bases, with 18 bases between them. The complete variable domain, with remaining parts taken from reference TRBV11-3 and TRBJ2-5, reads EAGVVQSPRYKIIEKKQPVAFWCNPISGHNTLYWYLQNLGQGPELLIRYENEEAVDDSQLPKDRFSAERLKGVDSTLKIQPAELGDSAVYLCASSPGGARIQETQYFGPGTRLLVL.

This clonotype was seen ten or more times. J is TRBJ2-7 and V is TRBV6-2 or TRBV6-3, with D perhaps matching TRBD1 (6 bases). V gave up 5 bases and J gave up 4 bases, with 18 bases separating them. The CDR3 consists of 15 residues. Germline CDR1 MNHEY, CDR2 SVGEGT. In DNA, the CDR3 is TGTGCCAGCAGTCGATCGGGCCAGGGGAATTACGAGCAGTACTTC. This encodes CASSRSGQGNYEQYF.

The CDR3 DNA reads TGCAGTGCTACCTCTAGCGGGGGGGCGGAGTACCAAGAGACCCAGTACTTC. Amino acids: CSATSSGGAEYQETQYF. The rearrangement uses TRBV20-1 and TRBJ2-5, with 12 bases matching TRBD2. Germline loops: CDR1 DFQATT, CDR2 SNEGSKA (reference sequence). The trim removed 4 bases at V and 0 bases at J, leaving 9 bases unmatched. This CDR3 is 17 amino acids long.

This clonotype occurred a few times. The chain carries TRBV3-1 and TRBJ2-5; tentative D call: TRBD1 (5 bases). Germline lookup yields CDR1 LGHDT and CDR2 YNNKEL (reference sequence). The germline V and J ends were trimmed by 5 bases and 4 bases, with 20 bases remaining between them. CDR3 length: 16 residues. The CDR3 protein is CASSAPGRSSGETQYF. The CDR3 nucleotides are TGTGCCAGCAGCGCCCCAGGGCGGAGCTCCGGAGAGACCCAGTACTTC.

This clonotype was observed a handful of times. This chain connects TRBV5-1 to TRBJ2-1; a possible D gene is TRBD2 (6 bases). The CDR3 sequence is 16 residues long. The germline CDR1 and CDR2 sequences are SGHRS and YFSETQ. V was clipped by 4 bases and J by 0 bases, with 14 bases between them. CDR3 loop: CASSPGVGNSYNEQFF. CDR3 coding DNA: TGCGCCAGCAGCCCGGGGGTAGGAAACTCCTACAATGAGCAGTTCTTC.

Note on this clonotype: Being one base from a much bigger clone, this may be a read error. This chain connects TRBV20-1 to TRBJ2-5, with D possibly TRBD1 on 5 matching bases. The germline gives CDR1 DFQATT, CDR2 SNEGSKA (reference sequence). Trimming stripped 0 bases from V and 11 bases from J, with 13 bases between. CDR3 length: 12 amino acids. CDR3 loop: CSAREDSLEQYF. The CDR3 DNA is TGCAGTGCTAGAGAAGACAGTCTTGAGCAGTACTTC.

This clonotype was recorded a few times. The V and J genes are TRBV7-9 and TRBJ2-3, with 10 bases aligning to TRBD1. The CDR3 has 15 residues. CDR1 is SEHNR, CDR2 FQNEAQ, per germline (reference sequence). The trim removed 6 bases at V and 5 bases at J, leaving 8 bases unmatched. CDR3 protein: CASSPDRGNRDTQYF. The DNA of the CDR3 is TGTGCCAGCAGTCCGGACAGGGGGAATAGAGATACGCAGTATTTT.

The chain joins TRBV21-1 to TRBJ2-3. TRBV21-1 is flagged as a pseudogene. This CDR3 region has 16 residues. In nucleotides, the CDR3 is TGTGCCAGCAGCATCCGTACCTGCCAGAGCACAGATACGCAGTATTTT. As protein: CASSIRTCQSTDTQYF.

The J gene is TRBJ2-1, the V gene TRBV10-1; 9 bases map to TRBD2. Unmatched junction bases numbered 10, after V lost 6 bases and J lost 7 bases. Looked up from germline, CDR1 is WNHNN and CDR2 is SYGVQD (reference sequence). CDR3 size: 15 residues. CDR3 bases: TGCGCCAGCAGCCCTCGGACTAGCGTCCGGAATGAGCAGTTCTTC. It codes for CASSPRTSVRNEQFF.

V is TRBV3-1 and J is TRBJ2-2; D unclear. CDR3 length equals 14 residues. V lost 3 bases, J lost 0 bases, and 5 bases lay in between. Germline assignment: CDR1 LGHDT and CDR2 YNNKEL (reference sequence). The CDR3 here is CASSQKTNTGELFF. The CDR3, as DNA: TGTGCCAGCAGCCAGAAAACGAACACCGGGGAGCTGTTTTTT.

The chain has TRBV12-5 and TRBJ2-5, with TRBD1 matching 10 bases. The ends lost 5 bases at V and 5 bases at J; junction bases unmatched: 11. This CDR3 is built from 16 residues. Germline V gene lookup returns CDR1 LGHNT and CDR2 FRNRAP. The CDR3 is CASGPWPGQGIETQYF. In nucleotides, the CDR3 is TGTGCTAGTGGTCCCTGGCCGGGACAGGGGATTGAGACCCAGTACTTC.